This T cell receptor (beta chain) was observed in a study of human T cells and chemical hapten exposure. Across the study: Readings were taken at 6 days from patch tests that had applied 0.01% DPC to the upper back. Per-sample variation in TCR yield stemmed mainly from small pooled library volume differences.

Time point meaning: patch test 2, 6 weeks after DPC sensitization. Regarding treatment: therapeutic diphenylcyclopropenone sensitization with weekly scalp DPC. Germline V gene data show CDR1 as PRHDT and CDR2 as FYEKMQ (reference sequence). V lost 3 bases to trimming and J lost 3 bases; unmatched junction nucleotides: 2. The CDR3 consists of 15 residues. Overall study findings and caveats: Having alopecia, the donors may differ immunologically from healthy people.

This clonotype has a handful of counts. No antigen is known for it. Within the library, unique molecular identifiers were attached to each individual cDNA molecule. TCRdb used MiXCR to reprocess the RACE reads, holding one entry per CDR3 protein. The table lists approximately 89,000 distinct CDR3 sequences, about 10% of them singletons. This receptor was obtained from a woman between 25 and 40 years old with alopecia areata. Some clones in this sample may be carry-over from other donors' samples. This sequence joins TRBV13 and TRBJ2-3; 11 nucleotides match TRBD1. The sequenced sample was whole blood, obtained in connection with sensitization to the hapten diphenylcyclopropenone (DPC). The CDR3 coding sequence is TGTGCCAGCAGCTTCCGGGACAGGGGGACAGATACGCAGTATTTT. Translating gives CASSFRDRGTDTQYF. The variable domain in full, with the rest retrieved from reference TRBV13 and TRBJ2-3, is AAGVIQSPRHLIKEKRETATLKCYPIPRHDTVYWYQQGPGQDPQFLISFYEKMQSDKGSIPDRFSAQQFSDYHSELNMSSLELGDSALYFCASSFRDRGTDTQYFGPGTRLTVL.